These T cell receptor beta chains were read from a single sample in a study of vaccination effects on CD4 cells after COVID-19. Libraries were prepared by immunoSEQ multiplex PCR; TCRdb keeps only in-frame clonotypes and omits some of them. The profile shows 55,000 to 80,000 clones, 80% of them singletons. Their target antigens are unknown. Sample: CD4+ T cells from PBMCs cultured with SARS-CoV-2 spike peptides, taken before COVID-19 vaccination. The receptors derive from a human donor who received a COVID-19 vaccine. Both conserved end residues are part of each CDR3. A D gene is named only where the DNA matches it firmly. Rows may omit the clone size; those that give it use once, few, many or a size class.

len: 15; j_gene: TRBJ1-5; d_gene: .; abundance: .; v_gene: TRBV28; CDR3aa: CASSLPNTGHRAQHF; CDR3nt: TGTGCCAGCAGTCTACCAAACACAGGCCATAGGGCCCAGCATTTT
len: 14; j_gene: TRBJ1-3; d_gene: TRBD1; abundance: few; v_gene: TRBV6-4; CDR3aa: CAREGTASGNTIYF; CDR3nt: TGTGCCAGGGAGGGGACAGCCTCTGGAAACACCATATATTTT
len: 13; j_gene: TRBJ2-1; d_gene: .; abundance: .; v_gene: TRBV10-1; CDR3aa: CASSQDYYNEQFF; CDR3nt: TGCGCCAGCAGCCAGGACTATTACAATGAGCAGTTCTTC
len: 14; j_gene: TRBJ2-3; d_gene: TRBD1; abundance: .; v_gene: TRBV6-5; CDR3aa: CASTRDRNTDTQYF; CDR3nt: TGTGCCAGCACCCGGGACAGAAATACAGATACGCAGTATTTT
len: 15; j_gene: TRBJ2-1; d_gene: .; abundance: .; v_gene: TRBV9; CDR3aa: CASSADPNSYNEQFF; CDR3nt: TGTGCCAGCAGCGCGGACCCGAACTCCTACAATGAGCAGTTCTTC
len: 13; j_gene: TRBJ1-2; d_gene: .; abundance: .; v_gene: TRBV7-9; CDR3aa: CASSFLEAGGYTF; CDR3nt: TGTGCCAGCAGCTTTCTGGAGGCCGGAGGCTACACCTTC
len: 13; j_gene: TRBJ1-2; d_gene: TRBD1; abundance: .; v_gene: TRBV12-3/TRBV12-4; CDR3aa: CASSLRQGASYTF; CDR3nt: TGTGCCAGCAGTTTACGACAGGGGGCGAGCTACACCTTC
len: 10; j_gene: TRBJ2-3; d_gene: .; abundance: .; v_gene: TRBV20-1; CDR3aa: CSASLDTQYF; CDR3nt: TGCAGTGCTAGTTTGGATACGCAGTATTTT
len: 13; j_gene: TRBJ1-4; d_gene: .; abundance: .; v_gene: TRBV2; CDR3aa: CATSARVGEKLFF; CDR3nt: TGTGCCACATCGGCGAGGGTTGGTGAAAAACTGTTTTTT
len: 14; j_gene: TRBJ2-2; d_gene: .; abundance: few; v_gene: TRBV19; CDR3aa: CASSISRGTGELFF; CDR3nt: TGTGCCAGTAGTATTAGTAGGGGCACCGGGGAGCTGTTTTTT
len: 14; j_gene: TRBJ2-3; d_gene: .; abundance: .; v_gene: TRBV19; CDR3aa: CASSTQGGTDTQYF; CDR3nt: TGTGCCAGTAGTACCCAGGGAGGCACAGATACGCAGTATTTT
len: 15; j_gene: TRBJ2-4; d_gene: .; abundance: .; v_gene: TRBV5-1; CDR3aa: CASSLAAGAKNIQYF; CDR3nt: TGCGCCAGCAGCTTGGCCGCTGGGGCCAAAAACATTCAGTACTTC
len: 16; j_gene: TRBJ2-3; d_gene: .; abundance: .; v_gene: TRBV4-3; CDR3aa: CASSRRGGETTDTQYF; CDR3nt: TGCGCCAGCAGCCGTCGTGGCGGGGAGACCACAGATACGCAGTATTTT
len: 13; j_gene: TRBJ2-2; d_gene: TRBD1; abundance: .; v_gene: TRBV19; CDR3aa: CAGGQGKAGELFF; CDR3nt: TGTGCCGGAGGACAGGGAAAGGCCGGGGAGCTGTTTTTT
len: 12; j_gene: TRBJ2-3; d_gene: .; abundance: .; v_gene: TRBV29-1; CDR3aa: CSVAGGTDTQYF; CDR3nt: TGCAGCGTTGCCGGCGGGACAGATACGCAGTATTTT
len: 18; j_gene: TRBJ2-3; d_gene: TRBD1; abundance: .; v_gene: TRBV27; CDR3aa: CASSFRISGTGGPDTQYF; CDR3nt: TGTGCCAGCAGTTTTCGAATATCCGGGACAGGGGGCCCAGATACGCAGTATTTT
len: 12; j_gene: TRBJ2-3; d_gene: TRBD2; abundance: .; v_gene: TRBV2; CDR3aa: CASRRTSGSQYF; CDR3nt: TGTGCCAGCAGGCGGACTAGTGGGTCGCAGTATTTT
len: 16; j_gene: TRBJ2-1; d_gene: TRBD1; abundance: .; v_gene: TRBV5-4; CDR3aa: CASSSGTGNLYNEQFF; CDR3nt: TGTGCCAGCAGTTCCGGGACAGGGAACCTCTACAATGAGCAGTTCTTC
len: 15; j_gene: TRBJ1-6; d_gene: .; abundance: .; v_gene: TRBV5-6; CDR3aa: CASSLRGTYNSPLHF; CDR3nt: TGTGCCAGCAGCTTGAGGGGCACCTATAATTCACCCCTCCACTTT
len: 13; j_gene: TRBJ2-3; d_gene: .; abundance: once; v_gene: TRBV27; CDR3aa: CASSLTFSATQYF; CDR3nt: TGTGCCAGCAGCCTTACTTTCTCCGCAACGCAGTATTTT
len: 16; j_gene: TRBJ1-3; d_gene: .; abundance: .; v_gene: TRBV5-1; CDR3aa: CASSPGGFGSGNTIYF; CDR3nt: TGCGCCAGCAGCCCGGGCGGCTTTGGCTCTGGAAACACCATATATTTT
len: 14; j_gene: TRBJ1-1; d_gene: .; abundance: .; v_gene: TRBV15; CDR3aa: CATSRDKVIDEAFF; CDR3nt: TGTGCCACCAGCAGAGATAAGGTTATTGATGAAGCTTTCTTT
len: 14; j_gene: TRBJ2-1; d_gene: .; abundance: .; v_gene: TRBV19; CDR3aa: CASSPGRYLNEQFF; CDR3nt: TGTGCCAGTAGTCCAGGCCGGTATTTGAATGAGCAGTTCTTC
len: 13; j_gene: TRBJ1-2; d_gene: TRBD1; abundance: once; v_gene: TRBV12-3/TRBV12-4; CDR3aa: CASSGRTGYGYTF; CDR3nt: TGTGCCAGCAGCGGACGGACAGGCTATGGCTACACCTTC
len: 12; j_gene: TRBJ2-5; d_gene: .; abundance: .; v_gene: TRBV6-5; CDR3aa: CASSLFRETQYF; CDR3nt: TGTGCCAGCAGCCTCTTTCGAGAGACCCAGTACTTC
len: 15; j_gene: TRBJ1-2; d_gene: .; abundance: few; v_gene: TRBV24-1; CDR3aa: CATSDPTGKDYGYTF; CDR3nt: TGTGCCACCAGTGACCCTACAGGGAAGGACTATGGCTACACCTTC
len: 13; j_gene: TRBJ2-5; d_gene: .; abundance: once; v_gene: TRBV6-6; CDR3aa: CANTEGEAETQYF; CDR3nt: TGTGCCAATACCGAGGGAGAAGCCGAGACCCAGTACTTC
len: 16; j_gene: TRBJ2-3; d_gene: TRBD2; abundance: .; v_gene: TRBV6-1; CDR3aa: CASSDQGGSSTDTQYF; CDR3nt: TGTGCCAGCAGTGATCAGGGAGGGAGTAGCACAGATACGCAGTATTTT
len: 13; j_gene: TRBJ2-1; d_gene: .; abundance: .; v_gene: TRBV29-1; CDR3aa: CSVNRESGAEQFF; CDR3nt: TGCAGCGTTAACAGGGAGTCGGGAGCTGAGCAGTTCTTC
len: 14; j_gene: TRBJ2-2; d_gene: .; abundance: .; v_gene: TRBV14; CDR3aa: CASNGVSNTGELFF; CDR3nt: TGTGCCAGCAACGGGGTATCGAACACCGGGGAGCTGTTTTTT
len: 16; j_gene: TRBJ1-5; d_gene: TRBD1; abundance: .; v_gene: TRBV7-8; CDR3aa: CASSLVPGGEGQPQHF; CDR3nt: TGTGCCAGCAGCTTAGTGCCAGGGGGCGAGGGACAGCCCCAGCATTTT
len: 15; j_gene: TRBJ2-1; d_gene: .; abundance: .; v_gene: TRBV4-1; CDR3aa: CASSQDGGTWNEQFF; CDR3nt: TGCGCCAGCAGCCAAGACGGGGGAACTTGGAATGAGCAGTTCTTC
len: 12; j_gene: TRBJ2-3; d_gene: .; abundance: .; v_gene: TRBV2; CDR3aa: CASSKTRDTQYF; CDR3nt: TGTGCCAGCAGTAAGACGAGAGATACGCAGTATTTT
len: 13; j_gene: TRBJ1-1; d_gene: .; abundance: .; v_gene: TRBV2; CDR3aa: CASRKQGNTEAFF; CDR3nt: TGTGCCAGCAGAAAACAGGGGAACACTGAAGCTTTCTTT
len: 13; j_gene: TRBJ2-3; d_gene: .; abundance: once; v_gene: TRBV18; CDR3aa: CASSPNKKDTQYF; CDR3nt: TGTGCCAGCTCACCTAACAAAAAAGATACGCAGTATTTT
len: 15; j_gene: TRBJ2-5; d_gene: TRBD1; abundance: .; v_gene: TRBV5-1; CDR3aa: CASSFRDRGQETQYF; CDR3nt: TGCGCCAGCAGCTTCCGGGACAGAGGCCAAGAGACCCAGTACTTC
len: 14; j_gene: TRBJ1-5; d_gene: .; abundance: .; v_gene: TRBV7-3; CDR3aa: CARGKTREAQPQHF; CDR3nt: TGTGCCAGGGGAAAAACCAGGGAGGCTCAGCCCCAGCATTTT
len: 12; j_gene: TRBJ1-1; d_gene: .; abundance: .; v_gene: TRBV6-6; CDR3aa: CASNMVNTEAFF; CDR3nt: TGTGCCAGCAATATGGTCAACACTGAAGCTTTCTTT
len: 18; j_gene: TRBJ1-4; d_gene: TRBD1; abundance: .; v_gene: TRBV7-8; CDR3aa: CASSLGTPGTGFKEKLFF; CDR3nt: TGTGCCAGCAGCTTAGGGACCCCCGGGACAGGCTTTAAGGAAAAACTGTTTTTT
len: 18; j_gene: TRBJ2-3; d_gene: TRBD2; abundance: .; v_gene: TRBV4-3; CDR3aa: CASSPRGVVAGGQDTQYF; CDR3nt: TGCGCCAGCAGCCCCCGGGGGGTGGTAGCGGGGGGGCAGGATACGCAGTATTTT
len: 13; j_gene: TRBJ2-1; d_gene: .; abundance: .; v_gene: TRBV6-4; CDR3aa: CASSRETYNEQFF; CDR3nt: TGTGCCAGCAGCCGTGAGACCTACAATGAGCAGTTCTTC
len: 11; j_gene: TRBJ1-1; d_gene: .; abundance: few; v_gene: TRBV30; CDR3aa: CAWRVGVEAFF; CDR3nt: TGTGCCTGGAGGGTTGGAGTTGAAGCTTTCTTT
len: 13; j_gene: TRBJ1-1; d_gene: .; abundance: .; v_gene: TRBV3-1/TRBV3-2; CDR3aa: CASSQVRNTEAFF; CDR3nt: TGTGCCAGCAGCCAAGTCAGGAACACTGAAGCTTTCTTT
len: 15; j_gene: TRBJ1-1; d_gene: TRBD1; abundance: .; v_gene: TRBV6-5; CDR3aa: CASRRDRSRNTEAFF; CDR3nt: TGTGCCAGCAGGAGGGACAGGTCCAGGAACACTGAAGCTTTCTTT
len: 14; j_gene: TRBJ2-2; d_gene: TRBD1; abundance: once; v_gene: TRBV5-1; CDR3aa: CASSPRTGAGELFF; CDR3nt: TGCGCCAGCAGCCCCCGGACAGGGGCCGGGGAGCTGTTTTTT
len: 16; j_gene: TRBJ2-5; d_gene: .; abundance: .; v_gene: TRBV10-3; CDR3aa: CAISESNIGSPETQYF; CDR3nt: TGTGCCATCAGTGAGTCGAATATCGGTTCCCCAGAGACCCAGTACTTC
len: 14; j_gene: TRBJ1-5; d_gene: .; abundance: .; v_gene: TRBV10-1; CDR3aa: CAIDQGNSNQPQHF; CDR3nt: TGCGCCATCGATCAGGGAAATAGCAATCAGCCCCAGCATTTT
len: 16; j_gene: TRBJ1-1; d_gene: TRBD1; abundance: .; v_gene: TRBV4-1; CDR3aa: CAAEPGQGARNTEAFF; CDR3nt: TGCGCCGCGGAACCGGGACAGGGGGCGCGAAACACTGAAGCTTTCTTT
len: 14; j_gene: TRBJ2-3; d_gene: .; abundance: .; v_gene: TRBV6-5; CDR3aa: CASSSRGGRDTQYF; CDR3nt: TGTGCCAGCAGCTCCAGGGGTGGGAGAGATACGCAGTATTTT
len: 14; j_gene: TRBJ2-3; d_gene: .; abundance: .; v_gene: TRBV4-1; CDR3aa: CASSQEGRLDTQYF; CDR3nt: TGCGCCAGCAGCCAAGAAGGGCGGCTGGATACGCAGTATTTT
len: 16; j_gene: TRBJ2-1; d_gene: .; abundance: .; v_gene: TRBV5-6; CDR3aa: CASSGGRGSSYNEQFF; CDR3nt: TGTGCCAGCAGCGGAGGACGGGGTAGCTCCTACAATGAGCAGTTCTTC
len: 18; j_gene: TRBJ2-1; d_gene: TRBD2; abundance: .; v_gene: TRBV5-1; CDR3aa: CASSGLAGGPRSYNEQFF; CDR3nt: TGCGCCAGCAGCGGACTAGCGGGGGGGCCCAGGTCCTACAATGAGCAGTTCTTC
len: 15; j_gene: TRBJ1-1; d_gene: .; abundance: .; v_gene: TRBV5-1; CDR3aa: CASSLGVSSNTEAFF; CDR3nt: TGCGCCAGCAGCTTGGGGGTCAGTTCAAACACTGAAGCTTTCTTT